The 30 T cell receptor beta chains given below trace back to one sample, sequenced in a study of cytomegalovirus exposure and HLA in healthy donors. This PCR relied on a set of 60 Vbeta primers and 13 Jbeta primers. The method was immunoSEQ multiplex PCR; TCRdb's version includes in-frame clones alone and lacks a portion of them. This sample has roughly 140,000 clones; about a tenth occur once, and the top ten carry about 2%. Sequencing input: PBMCs. These receptors were taken from a male donor in good health and CMV-seronegative.

This clone was seen a handful of times. The genes are TRBV5-6 and TRBJ2-5, with TRBD2 identical over 8 bases. V shed 3 bases, J shed 4 bases, and the junction held 5 bases outside the gene matches. CDR1 SGHDT and CDR2 YYEEEE come from the germline V gene. The CDR3 runs to 14 residues. Here the CDR3 reads CASSWAGGRETQYF. Written as DNA, the CDR3 is TGTGCCAGCAGCTGGGCGGGGGGCCGAGAGACCCAGTACTTC.

The table lists this clone with a few counts. The genes are TRBV19 and TRBJ1-5; TRBD1 agrees at 8 bases. The CDR3 is made up of 16 amino acids. The V gene end was trimmed by 4 bases and the J gene end by 0 bases; junction bases not matched to a gene: 5. Germline V gives CDR1 LNHDA, CDR2 SQIVND (reference sequence). The CDR3 coding sequence is TGTGCCAGTAGTACCCGGACAGGGAATAGCAATCAGCCCCAGCATTTT. Protein product: CASSTRTGNSNQPQHF. The full variable domain, in which reference TRBV19 and TRBJ1-5 provide the parts outside the CDR3, is DGGITQSPKYLFRKEGQNVTLSCEQNLNHDAMYWYRQDPGQGLRLIYYSQIVNDFQKGDIAEGYSVSREKKESFPLTVTSAQKNPTAFYLCASSTRTGNSNQPQHFGDGTRLSIL.

The V gene is TRBV10-3, the J gene TRBJ2-1; 13 bases line up with TRBD2. The germline CDR1 and CDR2 sequences are ENHRY and SYGVKD. The CDR3 consists of 15 residues. J gave up 5 bases and V 6 bases, and 4 bases lay outside the gene matches. Written as DNA, the CDR3 is TGTGCCATCAGCCCCACTAGCGGGAGGGACAATGAGCAGTTCTTC. Amino acids: CAISPTSGRDNEQFF.

This chain uses TRBV19 with TRBJ1-3, with 7 bases matching TRBD1. V was clipped by 9 bases and J by 0 bases; unmatched bases: 20. This CDR3 region has 19 residues. From germline, CDR1 is LNHDA and CDR2 SQIVND (reference sequence). The CDR3 is CASPSRPLGQESSGNTIYF. CDR3 nucleotides: TGTGCCAGCCCCTCTCGCCCTCTAGGACAGGAAAGCTCTGGAAACACCATATATTTT.

V usage is TRBV5-1 and J usage is TRBJ2-2; D is uncertain. Deletions cut 5 bases from V and 1 base from J, with 9 bases between. The CDR3 is made up of 14 amino acids. Germline loops: CDR1 SGHRS, CDR2 YFSETQ. This CDR3 is CASSTLVNTGELFF. In DNA, the CDR3 is TGCGCCAGCAGTACCCTAGTGAACACCGGGGAGCTGTTTTTT.

CDR3 region: CASSSNYGYTF. Here the CDR3 DNA reads TGTGCCAGCAGCTCGAACTATGGCTACACCTTC. V usage is TRBV7-2 and J usage is TRBJ1-2; D is unclear. The length of the CDR3 is 11 residues. With 4 bases removed from V and 2 bases from J, the gap between germline ends came to 2 bases. In germline, CDR1 is SGHTA, CDR2 FQGNSA.

This chain connects TRBV4-1 to TRBJ1-1; a possible D gene is TRBD1 (5 bases). Deletions cut 4 bases from V and 4 bases from J, with 19 bases between. The germline gives CDR1 MGHRA, CDR2 YSYEKL. CDR3 length: 16 residues. Here the CDR3 reads CASSLGRGLLSTEAFF. The CDR3 DNA reads TGCGCCAGCAGCCTGGGGAGGGGCCTCCTGAGCACTGAAGCTTTCTTT.

This clone was seen a few times. The chain uses TRBV21-1 and TRBJ2-7; no check of the table's D call, TRBD2, against the DNA was made. TRBV21-1 is an annotated pseudogene. CDR3 length equals 14 residues. The CDR3 is CASSIECESYEQYF. The CDR3 coding sequence is TGTGCCAGCAGCATAGAGTGTGAGTCCTACGAGCAGTACTTC.

The chain's CDR3 is CASSREGRQPQHF. Written as DNA, the CDR3 is TGTGCCAGTAGTAGGGAGGGAAGACAGCCCCAGCATTTT. The rearrangement joins TRBV19 to TRBJ1-5, with D hard to call. V gave up 4 bases and J gave up 7 bases, with 11 bases separating them. This CDR3 contains 13 residues. CDR1 is LNHDA and CDR2 is SQIVND in the germline V gene (reference sequence).

The J gene is TRBJ2-3, the V gene TRBV6-5; weak D call: TRBD2 (6 bases). CDR3 length: 16 amino acids. CDR1 MNHEY and CDR2 SVGAGI come from the germline V gene. The V end lost 2 bases, the J end lost 2 bases, and 14 bases lay between the germline ends. CDR3 amino acids: CASSYGSGGVTDTQYF. In DNA form, the CDR3 reads TGTGCCAGCAGTTACGGTAGCGGAGGGGTCACAGATACGCAGTATTTT.

This clone was picked up a small number of times. This CDR3 fails to terminate in the conserved phenylalanine or tryptophan, so it likely reflects a read error. The rearrangement joins TRBV5-1 to TRBJ1-1; no reliable D call. CDR1 and CDR2 (germline): SGHRS, YFSETQ. Trimming left V 0 bases short and J 1 base short, with 7 bases between. The CDR3 totals 14 residues. In DNA form, the CDR3 reads TGCGCCAGCAGCTTGGAGGGCGGGAACACTGAAGCTTTCGTT. As protein: CASSLEGGNTEAFV.

The rearrangement joins TRBV27 to TRBJ1-5; the D gene is possibly TRBD1 (5 bases). The germline gives CDR1 MNHEY, CDR2 SMNVEV (reference sequence). The V and J ends lost 3 bases and 5 bases respectively, with 14 bases between them. CDR3 size: 15 residues. The CDR3 is CASSFGRGTYQPQHF. CDR3 nucleotide sequence: TGTGCCAGCAGTTTTGGACGAGGGACTTATCAGCCCCAGCATTTT.

The sample holds a few counts of this clone. The junction shows a germline mismatch at one end, possibly a read error. This sequence joins TRBV13 and TRBJ1-6; 8 nucleotides line up with TRBD1. Looked up from germline, CDR1 is PRHDT and CDR2 is FYEKMQ (reference sequence). The CDR3 consists of 15 residues. CDR3 sequence: CASSARDRMNSPIHF. CDR3 nucleotide sequence: TGTGCCAGCAGCGCCAGGGACAGGATGAATTCACCCATCCACTTC.

The rearrangement joins TRBV19 to TRBJ1-5; possible D gene TRBD1, 6 bases. Trimming removed 8 bases at V and 0 bases at J, with 11 bases between. Germline CDR1 is LNHDA and CDR2 is SQIVND (reference sequence). The CDR3 sequence is 14 residues long. CDR3: CASSSGDSNQPQHF. The CDR3 DNA sequence: TGTGCCAGTTCCTCAGGGGATAGCAATCAGCCCCAGCATTTT.

V and J are TRBV5-1 and TRBJ1-4; the match to TRBD1 covers 9 bases. J was trimmed by 4 bases and V by 0 bases; bases with no gene match: 1. Germline CDR1 reads SGHRS; CDR2 reads YFSETQ. The CDR3 is made up of 15 amino acids. DNA of the CDR3: TGCGCCAGCAGCTTGGGGGACAGGGATAATGAAAAACTGTTTTTT. Protein product: CASSLGDRDNEKLFF.

The table lists this clone with a few counts. V and J are TRBV7-3 and TRBJ1-4; D gene ambiguous. The V end lost 5 bases, the J end lost 8 bases, and 12 bases lay between the germline ends. The CDR3 has 13 residues. Germline values: CDR1 SGHTA, CDR2 FQGTGA. CDR3 in DNA: TGTGCCAGCAGCCTAAGGGAGGGCGAAAAACTGTTTTTT. This translates into CASSLREGEKLFF.

The rearrangement uses TRBV28 and TRBJ1-1, with 8 bases matching TRBD1. V was pared by 3 bases and J by 2 bases, with 20 bases of the junction left unmatched. Germline V gives CDR1 MDHEN, CDR2 SYDVKM. The CDR3 is 20 residues long. CDR3 loop: CASSFGTGYAKVQENTEAFF. CDR3 bases: TGTGCCAGCAGTTTTGGGACAGGTTACGCTAAAGTCCAGGAAAACACTGAAGCTTTCTTT.

The rearrangement uses TRBV9 and TRBJ1-4, with D unresolved. Germline loops: CDR1 SGDLS, CDR2 YYNGEE. V was shortened by 1 base and J by 8 bases, with 6 bases between the two germline ends. The CDR3 has 12 amino acids. This CDR3 reads CASSVSGEKLFF. Here the CDR3 DNA reads TGTGCCAGCAGCGTAAGTGGCGAAAAACTGTTTTTT.

The rearrangement links TRBV4-3 to TRBJ2-1; TRBD2 might be the D (6 bases). The CDR3 runs to 16 residues. The V end was cut by 0 bases, the J end by 8 bases, with 17 bases between. Germline V lookup: CDR1 LGHNA, CDR2 YSLEER. CDR3 residues: CASSQELGGSGDEQFF. CDR3 nucleotide sequence: TGCGCCAGCAGCCAAGAACTCGGGGGTTCGGGTGATGAGCAGTTCTTC.

The gene calls are TRBV5-6 and TRBJ1-2; the D gene is possibly TRBD1 (6 bases). V lost 0 bases and J 3 bases, leaving 9 bases between the germline ends. In germline, CDR1 is SGHDT, CDR2 YYEEEE. The CDR3 runs 14 residues. The DNA of the CDR3 is TGTGCCAGCAGCTTGGAACAGGGTGACTATGGCTACACCTTC. Its translation is CASSLEQGDYGYTF.

This chain joins TRBV7-2 and TRBJ2-3; D unresolved. Germline-derived CDR1 and CDR2 are SGHTA and FQGNSA. The V end lost 5 bases, the J end lost 2 bases, and 5 bases lay between the germline ends. This CDR3 contains 12 residues. As DNA, the CDR3 is TGTGCCAGCAGCCCTTACACAGATACGCAGTATTTT. Translation gives CASSPYTDTQYF.

This clone was seen a handful of times. This chain joins TRBV6-5 and TRBJ1-6; tentatively, D is TRBD1 (5 bases). Germline V CDR1 and CDR2: MNHEY, SVGAGI. The CDR3 is made up of 16 amino acids. V lost 2 bases and J 9 bases, leaving 17 bases between the germline ends. As DNA, the CDR3 is TGTGCCAGCAGTTACGACGGATTCGGGGGTGGTTCACCCCTCCACTTT. Encoded protein: CASSYDGFGGGSPLHF.

This clone came up a few times. The gene calls are TRBV10-3 and TRBJ1-1; no clear D gene. The CDR3 is made up of 15 amino acids. Per germline, CDR1 ENHRY and CDR2 SYGVKD. V lost 8 bases, J lost 3 bases, and 19 bases lay in between. The CDR3 sequence: CAIGGQARGYTEAFF. CDR3 nucleotide sequence: TGTGCCATCGGAGGGCAGGCCCGCGGGTACACTGAAGCTTTCTTT.

The gene calls are TRBV18 and TRBJ1-4; tentatively, D is TRBD1 (6 bases). Germline V lookup: CDR1 KGHSH, CDR2 LQKENI. The CDR3 length is 14 residues. The V end lost 6 bases, the J end lost 8 bases, and 16 bases lay between the germline ends. The CDR3 here is CASSAQGIREKLFF. DNA of the CDR3: TGTGCCAGCTCGGCTCAGGGGATCCGAGAAAAACTGTTTTTT. The whole variable domain, remainder taken from reference TRBV18 and TRBJ1-4, is NAGVMQNPRHLVRRRGQEARLRCSPMKGHSHVYWYRQLPEEGLKFMVYLQKENIIDESGMPKERFSAEFPKEGPSILRIQQVVRGDSAAYFCASSAQGIREKLFFGSGTQLSVL.

This clone was detected only a few times. The V and J genes are TRBV4-2 and TRBJ2-4; possible D gene TRBD1, 6 bases. The V end was cut by 1 base, the J end by 8 bases, with 9 bases between. Germline V gene lookup returns CDR1 LGHNA and CDR2 YNFKEQ. The CDR3 is made up of 13 amino acids. The CDR3, as DNA: TGTGCCAGCAGCCAAGGGGGGCAGGACATTCAGTACTTC. Translated, it gives CASSQGGQDIQYF.

The gene calls are TRBV9 and TRBJ2-3, with D unclear. Germline CDR1 SGDLS, CDR2 YYNGEE. The V gene lost 0 bases and the J gene lost 5 bases, with 10 bases spanning the gap. The CDR3 contains 14 residues. CDR3 protein: CASSVGAGKDTQYF. The CDR3 DNA reads TGTGCCAGCAGCGTAGGGGCAGGCAAAGATACGCAGTATTTT.

This chain links TRBV6-5 with TRBJ2-1; 10 bases agree with TRBD2. Germline loops: CDR1 MNHEY, CDR2 SVGAGI. V trimming: 5 bases; J trimming: 2 bases; junction bases outside the gene matches: 3. There are 15 residues in the CDR3. The CDR3 protein is CASSPSGRAYNEQFF. CDR3 bases: TGTGCCAGCAGTCCTAGCGGGAGAGCCTACAATGAGCAGTTCTTC.

This clone turned up a few times. The genes are TRBV10-3 and TRBJ2-7; TRBD2 matches 15 bases. Germline V gene sequence: CDR1 ENHRY, CDR2 SYGVKD. The CDR3 has 15 residues. Trimming cost V 8 bases and J 5 bases; bases outside gene matches: 7. This CDR3 is CAIRTSGRVVNEQYF. In DNA, the CDR3 is TGTGCCATCCGGACTAGCGGGAGGGTAGTGAACGAGCAGTACTTC.

J is TRBJ2-3 and V is TRBV10-3, with D perhaps TRBD2 (6 bases). With 6 bases removed from V and 2 bases from J, the gap between germline ends came to 9 bases. Germline CDR1 is ENHRY and CDR2 is SYGVKD. This CDR3 is 13 amino acids long. In DNA form, the CDR3 reads TGTGCCATCAGGGCGGGATACACAGATACGCAGTATTTT. This codes for CAIRAGYTDTQYF.

A few counts support this clone. The V call is TRBV5-1, the J call TRBJ2-1, with TRBD2 matching over 8 bases. The CDR3 has 14 amino acids. Germline assignment: CDR1 SGHRS and CDR2 YFSETQ. V shed 0 bases, J shed 7 bases, and the junction held 3 bases outside the gene matches. CDR3 sequence (DNA): TGCGCCAGCAGCTTGGATCCGGGGGGGAATGAGCAGTTCTTC. This encodes CASSLDPGGNEQFF.